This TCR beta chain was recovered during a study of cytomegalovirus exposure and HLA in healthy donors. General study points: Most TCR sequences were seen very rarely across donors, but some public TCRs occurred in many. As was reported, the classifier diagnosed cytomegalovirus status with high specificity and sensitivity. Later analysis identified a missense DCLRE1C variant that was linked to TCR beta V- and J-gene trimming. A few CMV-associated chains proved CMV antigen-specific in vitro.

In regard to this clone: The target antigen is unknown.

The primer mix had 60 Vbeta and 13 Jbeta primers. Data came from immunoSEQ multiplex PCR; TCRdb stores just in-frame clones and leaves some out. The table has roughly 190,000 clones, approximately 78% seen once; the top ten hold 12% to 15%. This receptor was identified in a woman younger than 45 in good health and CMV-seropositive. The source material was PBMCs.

The CDR3 spells CASSPPDNEQYF. The DNA of the CDR3 is TGTGCCAGCTCACCCCCAGACAACGAGCAGTACTTC. This rearrangement joins TRBV18 to TRBJ2-7; D unresolved. The CDR3 length is 12 residues. Per germline, CDR1 KGHSH and CDR2 LQKENI. The ends were cut back, 3 bases at V and 5 bases at J, with 8 bases in the middle.